The 19 T cell receptor beta chains given below trace back to one sample, sequenced in a study of somatic mutations in cytotoxic T cells in rheumatoid arthritis. The method was immunoSEQ multiplex PCR; TCRdb's version includes in-frame clones alone and lacks a portion of them. The repertoire holds roughly 13,000 clones, with around 77% as singletons. The sample was CD8+ T cells sorted from blood. The receptors were sampled from an adult with rheumatoid arthritis.

V is TRBV9 and J is TRBJ2-3; tentatively, D is TRBD1 or TRBD2 (6 bases each). This CDR3 is built from 16 residues. Germline values: CDR1 SGDLS, CDR2 YYNGEE. With 0 bases removed from V and 0 bases from J, the gap between germline ends came to 11 bases. The CDR3 DNA reads TGTGCCAGCAGCGTAGGACCGGGGGCTAGCACAGATACGCAGTATTTT. Residues: CASSVGPGASTDTQYF.

This clone was counted only a few times. The gene calls are TRBV4-1 and TRBJ1-1; 7 bases are shared with TRBD1. V gave up 1 base and J gave up 7 bases; unmatched junction bases: 3. CDR3 length: 13 amino acids. The germline gives CDR1 MGHRA, CDR2 YSYEKL. The CDR3 DNA sequence: TGCGCCAGCAGCCAAGGAGGGGACAGTGAAGCTTTCTTT. Protein sequence: CASSQGGDSEAFF.

The rearrangement links TRBV13 to TRBJ1-2, with 10 bases matching TRBD1. The CDR3 contains 15 residues. CDR1 and CDR2 (germline): PRHDT, FYEKMQ (reference sequence). Unmatched junction bases numbered 8, after V lost 3 bases and J lost 7 bases. In DNA form, the CDR3 reads TGTGCCAGCAGCTTGGGACAGGGGAGTGGTTTTGGCTACACCTTC. Translated: CASSLGQGSGFGYTF.

This clone was observed once. The chain has TRBV10-1 and TRBJ1-2, with D unresolved. This CDR3 has 15 residues. Trimming removed 0 bases from V and 8 bases from J, with 16 bases in between. Germline CDR1 WNHNN, CDR2 SYGVQD (reference sequence). The CDR3 coding sequence is TGCGCCAGCAGTGAGTCTAGGACTCCCCGATCGGGCTACACCTTC. Residues: CASSESRTPRSGYTF.

V usage is TRBV4-2 and J usage is TRBJ1-1; no clear D gene. This CDR3 has 13 amino acids. Trimming left V 5 bases short and J 1 base short, with 8 bases between. Germline CDR1 is LGHNA and CDR2 is YNFKEQ. The CDR3 DNA follows: TGTGCCAGCAGCACGGGAAGGAACACTGAAGCTTTCTTT. Protein sequence: CASSTGRNTEAFF.

The chain joins TRBV7-2 to TRBJ1-3; no clear D. Germline CDR1 SGHTA, CDR2 FQGNSA. CDR3 size: 15 residues. Trimming removed 1 base from V and 4 bases from J, with 11 bases in between. CDR3 region: CASSLVLGFGNTIYF. The DNA of the CDR3 is TGTGCCAGCAGCTTAGTTTTAGGGTTCGGAAACACCATATATTTT.

With respect to this clone: Other nucleotide sequences in the sample specify the same CDR3. The rearrangement links TRBV29-1 to TRBJ1-1; D not resolved. Trimming left V 3 bases short and J 0 bases short, with 8 bases between. The CDR3 spans 13 residues. The germline V gene encodes CDR1 SQVTM and CDR2 ANQGSEA. The CDR3 spells CSVEEVVNTEAFF. For the CDR3, the DNA is TGCAGCGTTGAGGAGGTGGTGAACACTGAAGCTTTCTTT.

The chain joins TRBV7-9 to TRBJ2-3; 7 nucleotides align to TRBD2. Germline CDR1 SEHNR, CDR2 FQNEAQ (reference sequence). The length of the CDR3 is 16 residues. The V segment lost 4 bases and the J segment 3 bases; nucleotides outside the gene matches: 10. The CDR3 spells CASSYPGRAGTDTQYF. The DNA for the CDR3 is TGTGCCAGCAGCTACCCGGGGAGGGCAGGTACAGATACGCAGTATTTT.

This clone was counted between two and nine times. The gene calls are TRBV2 and TRBJ1-5; D is perhaps TRBD1 (5 bases). This CDR3 has 14 amino acids. V was pared by 2 bases and J by 6 bases, with 11 bases between. The germline gives CDR1 SNHLY, CDR2 FYNNEI. The CDR3 region has the DNA TGTGCCAGCAGTGAACGGCTAGGGGCTCAGCCCCAGCATTTT. Translated: CASSERLGAQPQHF. The variable domain in full, with the rest retrieved from reference TRBV2 and TRBJ1-5, is EPEVTQTPSHQVTQMGQEVILRCVPISNHLYFYWYRQILGQKVEFLVSFYNNEISEKSEIFDDQFSVERPDGSNFTLKIRSTKLEDSAMYFCASSERLGAQPQHFGDGTRLSIL.

The V call is TRBV7-3, the J call TRBJ2-1, with D possibly matching TRBD2 (5 bases). V was trimmed by 3 bases and J by 0 bases, leaving 9 bases between them. This CDR3 spans 15 amino acids. From germline, CDR1 is SGHTA and CDR2 FQGTGA. The CDR3 protein is CASSLAGSSYNEQFF. DNA for the CDR3: TGTGCCAGCAGCTTGGCTGGGAGCTCCTACAATGAGCAGTTCTTC.

The table lists this clone with a few counts. V and J are TRBV19 and TRBJ1-2, with 7 positions matching TRBD1. The CDR3 length is 16 residues. Germline CDR1 and CDR2: LNHDA and SQIVND (reference sequence). V trimming: 5 bases; J trimming: 3 bases; junction bases outside the gene matches: 12. CDR3 bases: TGTGCCAGTAGTCCCAGGGGGAGGGGGGTGTACTATGGCTACACCTTC. Translated: CASSPRGRGVYYGYTF.

This clone occurred a few times. V usage is TRBV5-5 and J usage is TRBJ1-1; no reliable D call. Trimming cost V 1 base and J 5 bases, with 9 bases left between them. The CDR3 loop spans 13 amino acids. The germline V gene has CDR1 SGHKS and CDR2 YYEKEE (reference sequence). CDR3 sequence reads: CASSLLGGTEAFF. CDR3 nucleotide sequence: TGTGCCAGCAGCTTGCTGGGAGGGACTGAAGCTTTCTTT.

The rearrangement links TRBV27 to TRBJ1-2, with D tentatively TRBD1 (5 bases). Trimming took 2 bases from V and 6 from J, leaving 10 bases between them. The CDR3 sequence is 13 residues long. Germline V gene data show CDR1 as MNHEY and CDR2 as SMNVEV (reference sequence). CDR3 in DNA: TGTGCCAGCAGTTTACTGGCAGGGCATGGCTACACCTTC. Its protein product is CASSLLAGHGYTF.

This clone was picked up one time. The gene calls are TRBV5-6 and TRBJ1-3; 8 bases align to TRBD1. Per germline, CDR1 SGHDT and CDR2 YYEEEE. V was pared by 6 bases and J by 4 bases, with 6 bases of the junction left unmatched. The CDR3 contains 14 residues. The DNA for the CDR3 is TGTGCCAGCACCCAGGGGGCGAGGGGAAACACCATATATTTT. As protein: CASTQGARGNTIYF.

V gene TRBV27 combines with J gene TRBJ1-6; unclear D gene. Germline loops: CDR1 MNHEY, CDR2 SMNVEV (reference sequence). The CDR3 spans 14 residues. The ends were cut back, 3 bases at V and 8 bases at J, with 11 bases in the middle. This CDR3 is CASSFGAQHSPLHF. The DNA for the CDR3 is TGTGCCAGCAGTTTCGGAGCTCAACATTCACCCCTCCACTTT.

The chain combines TRBV2 with TRBJ2-2, with D perhaps matching TRBD1 (6 bases). CDR1 and CDR2 (germline): SNHLY, FYNNEI. Trimming stripped 6 bases from V and 1 base from J, with 21 bases between. The CDR3 is 18 amino acids. CDR3 region: CASSASYPGTKNTGELFF. CDR3 coding DNA: TGTGCCAGCAGCGCTAGTTACCCCGGGACAAAGAACACCGGGGAGCTGTTTTTT.

This clone was observed a handful of times. The chain carries TRBV25-1 and TRBJ2-1; 8 bases line up with TRBD1. The CDR3 totals 14 residues. The trim removed 0 bases at V and 7 bases at J, leaving 2 bases unmatched. Germline V gives CDR1 MGHDK, CDR2 SYGVNS. CDR3 nucleotide sequence: TGTGCCAGCAGTGAATACAGGGGGCGAAATGAGCAGTTCTTC. Amino acid sequence: CASSEYRGRNEQFF.

Here the CDR3 reads CASSRPQGEQFF. The CDR3 DNA follows: TGTGCCAGCAGCCGTCCTCAGGGTGAGCAGTTCTTC. The chain couples TRBV7-8 to TRBJ2-1; possibly TRBD1 for D (5 bases). The CDR3 covers 12 residues. Trimming cost V 5 bases and J 9 bases, with 11 bases left between them. The germline CDR1 and CDR2 sequences are SGHVS and FQNEAQ.

The chain combines TRBV28 with TRBJ2-6; 7 bases are a match to TRBD1. Losses at the gene ends were 3 bases for V and 0 bases for J; bases not matched to a gene: 11. CDR3 length equals 19 residues. CDR1 MDHEN and CDR2 SYDVKM come from the germline V gene. The CDR3 here is CASSFSQTGPFSGANVLTF. The DNA of the CDR3 is TGTGCCAGCAGTTTTTCCCAGACAGGGCCGTTCTCTGGGGCCAACGTCCTGACTTTC.